The sequence of this T cell receptor beta chain was determined in a study of blood T cell repertoires in COVID-19. About the research overall: The origin of the acute and convalescent COVID-19 samples was the United States, Italy and Spain. Sample material is recorded as cDNA or gDNA derived from T cells, B-cell-depleted T cells, or PBMCs.

Per the study methods: Estimated nucleated cell counts came from reference gene primer amplification. Here immunoSEQ multiplex PCR was the method, and the copy in TCRdb shows in-frame clones only, minus some. V, J and clone size reflect that table, while D and trimming were determined from the DNA. The top ten hold more than 20% of the sample, which has around 200,000 clones, 85% to 90% seen once. CDR3 size: 12 residues. From germline, CDR1 is MNHEY and CDR2 SVGEGT. Trimming cost V 3 bases and J 3 bases, with 6 bases left between them. This rearrangement joins TRBV6-2 or TRBV6-3 to TRBJ2-7; D gene unclear. This receptor was taken from a man in his sixties or seventies with active or convalescent COVID-19. The sample taken for sequencing was peripheral blood. In nucleotides, the CDR3 is TGTGCCAGCAGTTATCGTGTCTACGAGCAGTACTTC. Protein sequence: CASSYRVYEQYF.